This T cell receptor (beta chain) was captured by sequencing in a study of post-analysis software for immune sequencing data. About the study: Relapsing-remitting, secondary progressive and progressive-relapsing courses of multiple sclerosis were included.

The TCR beta cDNA libraries carried unique molecular identifiers. When 1 to 10 million T cells were used, they gave some 540,000 cDNA molecules. TCRdb ran MiXCR on the PCR reads and lists one entry per CDR3 protein. Among 430,000 or so distinct CDR3 sequences listed, 30% to 45% were seen once. Findings and caveats of the study: Five or six TRBV segments, TRBV5-6, TRBV5-1 and TRBV20-1 among them, were found more frequent in patients than controls. Comparison with controls showed significantly lower normalized Chao1 diversity in multiple sclerosis patients. Batch-matched samples strongly co-clustered by F measure.

The V and J ends lost 7 bases and 6 bases, in that order; junction bases with no gene match: 15. Germline assignment: CDR1 MDHEN and CDR2 SYDVKM. CDR3 length: 16 amino acids. On this clonotype itself: Its target is not known.

The J gene is TRBJ2-1, the V gene TRBV28, with 7 bases matching TRBD1. The sample consisted of blood. The TCR comes from a girl aged 2-10 years with multiple sclerosis. CDR3 protein: CASTLARGRGVNEQFF. CDR3 DNA: TGTGCCAGCACCCTCGCGAGGGGGCGCGGAGTCAATGAGCAGTTCTTC.